A single sample is the source of the 32 T cell receptor beta chains below, sequenced in a study of T-cell memory formation after mild COVID-19. TCRdb analysed the 5' RACE reads with MiXCR anew, one entry per CDR3 protein. The data contain about 400,000 distinct CDR3 sequences, about 15% of them seen just once; the ten biggest clones take up about 22%. The sequencing sample was made of PBMCs or a T cell subset sorted from them (not recorded which). Receptor source: a young man who had mild COVID-19 (a few samples of this study predate the infection). Cell type and time point are not known.

The sample holds a few counts of this clonotype. The rearrangement uses TRBV7-9 and TRBJ2-3, with D unresolved. V was pared by 6 bases and J by 4 bases, with 8 bases between. This CDR3 contains 12 residues. From germline, CDR1 is SEHNR and CDR2 FQNEAQ (reference sequence). Here the CDR3 DNA reads TGTGCCAGCAGACCTGCGGCAGATACGCAGTATTTT. It yields the protein CASRPAADTQYF.

The chain combines TRBV12-3 or TRBV12-4 with TRBJ2-7; 8 bases are a match to TRBD1. The V and J ends lost 6 bases and 4 bases, in that order; junction bases with no gene match: 5. The CDR3 is 13 residues long. The CDR3 is CASSRGQEYEQYF. CDR3 nucleotides: TGTGCCAGCAGCCGGGGACAGGAGTACGAGCAGTACTTC.

This clonotype was seen a handful of times. The rearrangement links TRBV6-2 or TRBV6-3 to TRBJ1-5, with D unresolved. This CDR3 is built from 13 residues. CDR1 MNHEY and CDR2 SVGEGT come from the germline V gene. Trimming pared 8 bases from V and 2 bases from J, leaving 10 bases between. The CDR3 here is CASVGLGNQPQHF. CDR3 bases: TGTGCCAGCGTAGGGCTCGGCAATCAGCCCCAGCATTTT.

This chain joins TRBV29-1 and TRBJ2-1; 14 bases map to TRBD2. The ends lost 8 bases at V and 6 bases at J; junction bases unmatched: 6. The CDR3 extends over 14 amino acids. Germline V gives CDR1 SQVTM, CDR2 ANQGSEA. The CDR3 DNA reads TGCAGCTCGACTAGCGGGGGGGCCGTCAATGAGCAGTTCTTC. It specifies CSSTSGGAVNEQFF.

Here the CDR3 DNA reads TGCGCCAGCAGCCAAGAGGGCAGTCGGCAAGAGACCCAGTACTTC. Translating it yields CASSQEGSRQETQYF. The genes are TRBV4-1 and TRBJ2-5; D remains unclear. There are 15 residues in the CDR3. CDR1 is MGHRA, CDR2 YSYEKL, per germline. V was pared by 0 bases and J by 2 bases, with 10 bases between.

The chain combines TRBV13 with TRBJ1-2; D unclear. Germline values: CDR1 PRHDT, CDR2 FYEKMQ (reference sequence). V lost 5 bases and J 8 bases, leaving 24 bases between the germline ends. The CDR3 is 16 amino acids. The CDR3 loop is CASSRPRQAIPEGYTF. The CDR3 coding sequence is TGTGCCAGCAGCCGCCCCCGGCAGGCTATTCCGGAGGGCTACACCTTC.

This clonotype was detected a few times. The chain joins TRBV7-2 to TRBJ2-7, with 8 bases identical to TRBD1. Germline V CDR1 and CDR2: SGHTA, FQGNSA. Germline trimming cut 5 bases from V and 6 bases from J; bases unmatched to any gene: 6. CDR3 length equals 13 residues. The CDR3 is CASSKWTGREQYF. In DNA form, the CDR3 reads TGTGCCAGCAGCAAGTGGACAGGGCGCGAGCAGTACTTC.

The chain recombines TRBV6-1 with TRBJ2-2; 7 nucleotides agree with TRBD2. The V segment lost 2 bases and the J segment 6 bases; nucleotides outside the gene matches: 0. CDR3 length: 13 residues. Germline CDR1 reads MNHNS; CDR2 reads SASEGT. The CDR3 sequence is CASSELAAGELFF. CDR3 sequence (DNA): TGTGCCAGCAGTGAACTAGCGGCCGGGGAGCTGTTTTTT.

In this sample, this clonotype turned up a few times. The chain has TRBV4-1 and TRBJ1-5; no clear D gene. The CDR3 consists of 15 residues. Between the trimmed V and J ends, which lost 4 bases and 2 bases, there was a span of 12 bases. Per the germline V gene, CDR1 is MGHRA and CDR2 is YSYEKL. The CDR3 coding sequence is TGCGCCAGCAGCCCTACCCCGCGGGGCAATCAGCCCCAGCATTTT. Its protein product is CASSPTPRGNQPQHF.

This clonotype has only one observation. The rearrangement joins TRBV18 to TRBJ2-4; the D gene is possibly TRBD1 (6 bases). Germline values: CDR1 KGHSH, CDR2 LQKENI. CDR3 size: 20 residues. V shed 3 bases and J shed 0 bases, with 24 bases lying between them. The CDR3 DNA follows: TGTGCCAGCTCACCCTTCCCCGGACAGAAGATGCTTTTAGCCAAAAACATTCAGTACTTC. It translates to CASSPFPGQKMLLAKNIQYF.

The DNA for the CDR3 is TGTGCCAGCAGGCTGGAGGGGAGGGCAAATTCACCCCTCCACTTT. Translation gives CASRLEGRANSPLHF. The chain carries TRBV28 and TRBJ1-6; weak D call: TRBD1 (5 bases). Trimming took off 6 bases at V and 7 bases at J, with 16 bases between the two ends. The CDR3 is 15 residues long. Per germline, CDR1 MDHEN and CDR2 SYDVKM.

This sequence joins TRBV20-1 and TRBJ1-2; 7 bases map to TRBD1. This CDR3 comprises 14 residues. With 6 bases clipped from V and 4 bases from J, the junction kept 11 bases outside the gene matches. The germline V gene has CDR1 DFQATT and CDR2 SNEGSKA (reference sequence). CDR3 sequence reads: CSALGTATAYGYTF. The CDR3 DNA follows: TGCAGTGCATTGGGGACAGCTACGGCCTATGGCTACACCTTC.

The sample holds a few counts of this clonotype. The chain has TRBV24-1 and TRBJ2-5; 7 nucleotides align to TRBD2. The ends lost 3 bases at V and 7 bases at J; junction bases unmatched: 16. The germline gives CDR1 KGHDR, CDR2 SFDVKD. CDR3 length equals 17 residues. The CDR3 sequence: CATSDIARGGITGTQYF. CDR3 in DNA: TGTGCCACCAGTGATATCGCTCGGGGAGGGATCACCGGGACCCAGTACTTC.

This clonotype was picked up a small number of times. This chain uses TRBV6-2 or TRBV6-3 with TRBJ1-5, with 12 bases fitting TRBD1. J gave up 7 bases and V 7 bases, and 14 bases lay outside the gene matches. The germline gives CDR1 MNHEY, CDR2 SVGEGT. This CDR3 has 17 residues. The CDR3 nucleotides read TGTGCCAGCACTGCGACCGGGACAGGGGGCGCCTGGCAGCCCCAGCATTTT. Encoded protein: CASTATGTGGAWQPQHF.

The chain uses TRBV7-2 and TRBJ1-5; D is undetermined. CDR3 size: 15 residues. The germline CDR1 and CDR2 sequences are SGHTA and FQGNSA. Deletions cut 5 bases from V and 2 bases from J, with 13 bases between. The CDR3 region is CASSLHGGGNQPQHF. CDR3 in DNA: TGTGCCAGCAGCCTCCACGGCGGAGGCAATCAGCCCCAGCATTTT. The full variable domain, rest sourced from reference TRBV7-2 and TRBJ1-5, is GAGVSQSPSNKVTEKGKDVELRCDPISGHTALYWYRQSLGQGLEFLIYFQGNSAPDKSGLPSDRFSAERTGGSVSTLTIQRTQQEDSAVYLCASSLHGGGNQPQHFGDGTRLSIL.

The chain uses TRBV6-2 or TRBV6-3 and TRBJ2-6; the D gene is possibly TRBD2 (5 bases). The CDR3 is made up of 18 amino acids. Looked up from germline, CDR1 is MNHEY and CDR2 is SVGEGT. V lost 2 bases and J 0 bases, leaving 14 bases between the germline ends. The CDR3 sequence: CASSYTRFLLSGANVLTF. CDR3 coding DNA: TGTGCCAGCAGTTACACTAGGTTCCTCCTCTCTGGGGCCAACGTCCTGACTTTC.

This clonotype was picked up a small number of times. The rearrangement links TRBV7-2 to TRBJ1-6, with D maybe TRBD1 (5 bases). Germline CDR1 and CDR2: SGHTA and FQGNSA. Trimming pared 5 bases from V and 10 bases from J, leaving 18 bases between. The CDR3 covers 15 residues. CDR3 in amino acids: CASSPGTPLGSPLHF. The CDR3 nucleotides are TGTGCCAGCAGCCCCGGGACCCCCCTCGGATCACCCCTCCACTTT.

A few counts support this clonotype. The gene calls are TRBV5-1 and TRBJ1-1, with no clear D. V lost 5 bases and J 3 bases, leaving 11 bases between the germline ends. Germline lookup yields CDR1 SGHRS and CDR2 YFSETQ. The CDR3 sequence is 13 residues long. This CDR3 is CASRRGEDTEAFF. The CDR3 DNA reads as TGCGCCAGCAGGCGCGGGGAGGACACTGAAGCTTTCTTT.

This clonotype has more than one count but fewer than ten. CDR3 DNA sequence: TGCAGTGCTAGACAGGGGGCAACTAATGAAAAACTGTTTTTT. Its protein is CSARQGATNEKLFF. This sequence joins TRBV20-1 and TRBJ1-4, with 7 bases identical to TRBD1. Germline CDR1 and CDR2: DFQATT and SNEGSKA (reference sequence). With 2 bases clipped from V and 0 bases from J, the junction kept 0 bases outside the gene matches. The CDR3 extends over 14 amino acids.

There are many counts of this clonotype. J is TRBJ2-2 and V is TRBV4-2; D might be TRBD2 (7 bases). The CDR3 is 14 residues long. The ends were cut back, 8 bases at V and 4 bases at J, with 14 bases in the middle. Looked up from germline, CDR1 is LGHNA and CDR2 is YNFKEQ. Written as DNA, the CDR3 is TGTGCCAGCTCCCGGGGGGCGGTCACCGGGGAGCTGTTTTTT. This gives the protein CASSRGAVTGELFF.

V is TRBV7-2 and J is TRBJ2-5; D is ambiguous. Germline lookup yields CDR1 SGHTA and CDR2 FQGNSA. V shed 3 bases and J shed 7 bases, with 6 bases lying between them. CDR3 length: 11 residues. CDR3 coding DNA: TGTGCCAGCAGCTTGAAGGGGACCCAGTACTTC. This sequence encodes CASSLKGTQYF.

The chain combines TRBV12-3 or TRBV12-4 with TRBJ2-5; D assignment may be TRBD1 or TRBD2 (5 bases each). The CDR3 runs 14 residues. Deletions cut 7 bases from V and 1 base from J, with 13 bases between. The CDR3, as DNA: TGTGCCAGCACCCATGAGGGGTTCCAAGAGACCCAGTACTTC. It is translated as CASTHEGFQETQYF.

This clonotype was detected only once. The chain recombines TRBV4-2 with TRBJ1-5, with a possible D match to TRBD1 (5 bases). V gave up 0 bases and J gave up 4 bases, with 10 bases separating them. Germline CDR1 is LGHNA and CDR2 is YNFKEQ. This CDR3 has 15 amino acids. The CDR3 sequence is CASSQDPGRNQPQHF. DNA of the CDR3: TGTGCCAGCAGCCAAGATCCAGGGAGGAATCAGCCCCAGCATTTT.

The V call is TRBV4-3, the J call TRBJ1-5; D remains ambiguous. CDR3 length equals 15 residues. Germline CDR1 LGHNA, CDR2 YSLEER. The V gene lost 0 bases and the J gene lost 4 bases, with 10 bases spanning the gap. CDR3 sequence reads: CASSQDLSPNQPQHF. In DNA, the CDR3 is TGCGCCAGCAGCCAAGATCTGAGTCCTAATCAGCCCCAGCATTTT.

This clonotype was seen more than once but under ten times. The chain carries TRBV28 and TRBJ2-3; D is perhaps TRBD2 (6 bases). In germline, CDR1 is MDHEN, CDR2 SYDVKM. This CDR3 is 16 amino acids long. V shed 3 bases and J shed 4 bases, with 17 bases lying between them. Written as DNA, the CDR3 is TGTGCCAGCAGTTTCCTTGGACTACCTCCCGCAGATACGCAGTATTTT. As protein: CASSFLGLPPADTQYF.

This clonotype was counted a few times. The J gene is TRBJ2-3, the V gene TRBV10-3, with D maybe TRBD2 (6 bases). CDR3 length equals 12 residues. Germline V CDR1 and CDR2: ENHRY, SYGVKD. V was shortened by 6 bases and J by 4 bases, with 8 bases between the two germline ends. Written as DNA, the CDR3 is TGTGCCATCAGCGGGGACTCAGATACGCAGTATTTT. Translated, it gives CAISGDSDTQYF.

The J gene is TRBJ1-6, the V gene TRBV4-1; D gene uncertain. CDR3 length equals 15 residues. Germline V CDR1 and CDR2: MGHRA, YSYEKL. V lost 0 bases, J lost 14 bases, and 17 bases lay in between. As DNA, the CDR3 is TGCGCCAGCAGCCAAGATCGGGGAACAGCCCAGGCCCTCCACTTT. Translated: CASSQDRGTAQALHF.

This chain joins TRBV5-5 and TRBJ2-7, with TRBD1 matching over 8 bases. The CDR3 is 16 residues long. After removal of 0 bases from V and 2 bases from J, the junction contained 7 bases not matched to a gene. CDR1 SGHKS and CDR2 YYEKEE come from the germline V gene (reference sequence). The CDR3 protein is CASSLGRRGLTYEQYF. The CDR3 region has the DNA TGTGCCAGCAGCTTGGGTCGCAGGGGGCTCACCTACGAGCAGTACTTC.

The V and J genes are TRBV27 and TRBJ2-1; TRBD2 matches at 10 bases. This CDR3 has 15 residues. In germline, CDR1 is MNHEY, CDR2 SMNVEV (reference sequence). After removal of 6 bases from V and 4 bases from J, the junction contained 6 bases not matched to a gene. Here the CDR3 reads CASRWTSGVYNEQFF. The DNA of the CDR3 is TGTGCCAGCAGGTGGACTAGCGGAGTTTACAATGAGCAGTTCTTC.

This rearrangement joins TRBV18 to TRBJ2-2, with a tentative D call TRBD1 (6 bases). Deletions cut 0 bases from V and 0 bases from J, with 20 bases between. The CDR3 spans 20 residues. Per the germline V gene, CDR1 is KGHSH and CDR2 is LQKENI. This CDR3 is CASSPPARGGARPNTGELFF. The CDR3 nucleotides read TGTGCCAGCTCACCACCGGCCAGGGGCGGTGCCCGGCCGAACACCGGGGAGCTGTTTTTT.

The gene calls are TRBV20-1 and TRBJ2-1; 11 positions agree with TRBD2. Germline V gene lookup returns CDR1 DFQATT and CDR2 SNEGSKA (reference sequence). There are 15 residues in the CDR3. V was clipped by 7 bases and J by 5 bases; unmatched bases: 10. The CDR3 region has the DNA TGCAGTGGCCCCGATACTAGCGGGGGAGACAATGAGCAGTTCTTC. Translated, it gives CSGPDTSGGDNEQFF.

V gene TRBV7-2 combines with J gene TRBJ2-1; D may be TRBD1 (6 bases). The V end was cut by 0 bases, the J end by 9 bases, with 9 bases between. Germline V gene data show CDR1 as SGHTA and CDR2 as FQGNSA. The CDR3 loop spans 13 amino acids. The CDR3 spells CASSLARGSEQFF. The CDR3 DNA reads as TGTGCCAGCAGCTTAGCGAGGGGGAGTGAGCAGTTCTTC.